One and the same sample provided the 16 T cell receptor beta chains below, sequenced in a study of neurological immune-mediated disorders. Time point of the sample: longitudinal time-point 1 (baseline). MiXCR, applied by TCRdb to the 5' RACE reads, yields one record per CDR3 protein. This sample has under 90,000 distinct CDR3 sequences, with roughly 10% found just once. Sequenced: PBMCs. The receptor set was obtained from a man aged 30-40 years in good health.

Ten or more counts support this clonotype. The genes are TRBV29-1 and TRBJ1-3; 8 bases line up with TRBD1. There are 13 residues in the CDR3. V gave up 7 bases and J gave up 1 base; unmatched junction bases: 3. CDR1 and CDR2 from the germline V gene are SQVTM and ANQGSEA. In DNA form, the CDR3 reads TGCAGCGGACGGACAGGGTCTGGAAACACCATATATTTT. Translation gives CSGRTGSGNTIYF.

With respect to this clonotype: The junction shows a germline mismatch at one end, possibly a read error. V and J are TRBV24-1 and TRBJ2-2; TRBD2 might be the D (6 bases). CDR1 is KGHDR, CDR2 SFDVKD, per germline. This CDR3 is 16 amino acids long. CDR3 loop: CVTSELGLFGTGELFF. The CDR3 region has the DNA TGTGTCACCAGTGAGTTGGGACTCTTCGGGACCGGGGAGCTGTTTTTT.

This clonotype has at least ten counts. V usage is TRBV27 and J usage is TRBJ2-3, with a tentative D call TRBD2 (5 bases). This CDR3 contains 13 residues. The V end was cut by 5 bases, the J end by 5 bases, with 11 bases between. Germline assignment: CDR1 MNHEY and CDR2 SMNVEV (reference sequence). CDR3 nucleotides: TGTGCCAGCAGTGACGACCGGGGAGATACGCAGTATTTT. This encodes CASSDDRGDTQYF.

This clonotype was detected only a few times. This chain connects TRBV6-1 to TRBJ2-5, with D tentatively TRBD1 (6 bases). The CDR3 consists of 15 residues. Deletions cut 2 bases from V and 5 bases from J, with 15 bases between. The germline gives CDR1 MNHNS, CDR2 SASEGT. The CDR3 here is CASSEFVVGQETQYF. CDR3 nucleotides: TGTGCCAGCAGTGAATTCGTAGTAGGACAGGAGACCCAGTACTTC.

This clonotype was seen many times. The rearrangement uses TRBV3-1 and TRBJ1-2; 7 bases are shared with TRBD1. Unmatched junction bases numbered 5, after V lost 5 bases and J lost 2 bases. CDR3 length: 14 residues. Looked up from germline, CDR1 is LGHDT and CDR2 is YNNKEL (reference sequence). CDR3 DNA sequence: TGTGCCAGCAGCTTCGCACAGGGGAACTATGGCTACACCTTC. This codes for CASSFAQGNYGYTF.

This clonotype came up many times. The chain recombines TRBV14 with TRBJ1-3; D possibly corresponds to TRBD1 (6 bases). Trimming left V 4 bases short and J 0 bases short, with 10 bases between. CDR1 is SGHDN and CDR2 is FVKESK in the germline V gene. The CDR3 has 15 residues. The CDR3 here is CASSLGTSSGNTIYF. The CDR3 DNA sequence: TGTGCCAGCAGCCTCGGGACAAGCTCTGGAAACACCATATATTTT.

This clonotype appeared many times. The chain joins TRBV7-8 to TRBJ1-1, with a tentative D call TRBD1 (6 bases). V was trimmed by 4 bases and J by 11 bases, leaving 17 bases between them. The length of the CDR3 is 13 residues. The germline gives CDR1 SGHVS, CDR2 FQNEAQ. CDR3 nucleotide sequence: TGTGCCAGCAGCTCGCCCCAGGGGCGAGGGGCTTTCTTT. Its translation is CASSSPQGRGAFF.

This clonotype was picked up many times. The chain is built from TRBV10-3 and TRBJ1-4; 8 bases agree with TRBD1. From germline, CDR1 is ENHRY and CDR2 SYGVKD. V dropped 4 bases and J dropped 8; count of bases not matched to a gene: 21. The CDR3 sequence is 19 residues long. The chain's CDR3 is CAISASARGRRGFAEKLFF. CDR3 nucleotide sequence: TGTGCCATCAGTGCTAGTGCCAGGGGGCGGCGAGGATTCGCCGAAAAACTGTTTTTT.

In this sample, this clonotype turned up many times. CDR3 region: CSARQGVEQFF. CDR3 DNA sequence: TGCAGTGCTCGCCAGGGAGTTGAGCAGTTCTTC. The rearrangement uses TRBV20-1 and TRBJ2-1; either TRBD1 or TRBD2 may fit D (5 bases each). CDR1 DFQATT and CDR2 SNEGSKA come from the germline V gene (reference sequence). The ends were cut back, 5 bases at V and 9 bases at J, with 11 bases in the middle. The CDR3 runs to 11 residues.

This clonotype occurred once. The rearrangement uses TRBV7-9 and TRBJ2-1, with 7 bases that match TRBD2. This CDR3 region has 15 residues. The germline gives CDR1 SEHNR, CDR2 FQNEAQ (reference sequence). V was clipped by 5 bases and J by 4 bases; unmatched bases: 8. CDR3 nucleotides: TGTGCCAGCAGCCGGAGCGGGGTGGGGTACAATGAGCAGTTCTTC. Protein product: CASSRSGVGYNEQFF.

The chain has TRBV7-2 and TRBJ1-1; D gene ambiguous. The V end lost 5 bases, the J end lost 9 bases, and 10 bases lay between the germline ends. CDR1 and CDR2 from the germline V gene are SGHTA and FQGNSA. The CDR3 totals 11 residues. DNA for the CDR3: TGTGCCAGCAGCCTAAAGTTGCAAGCTTTCTTT. Its protein is CASSLKLQAFF.

Many counts were recorded for this clonotype. The rearrangement joins TRBV20-1 to TRBJ2-7, with D tentatively TRBD1 (6 bases). Germline V gene sequence: CDR1 DFQATT, CDR2 SNEGSKA (reference sequence). V lost 0 bases to trimming and J lost 7 bases, with 13 bases between them. CDR3 size: 13 residues. The CDR3 coding sequence is TGCAGTGCTAGAGATCCAGGGGCGCGGGAGCAGTACTTC. It encodes CSARDPGAREQYF.

This clonotype was counted ten times or more. The chain uses TRBV9 and TRBJ2-1, with a tentative D call TRBD2 (5 bases). The CDR3 is 16 amino acids. The ends were cut back, 0 bases at V and 5 bases at J, with 15 bases in the middle. Looked up from germline, CDR1 is SGDLS and CDR2 is YYNGEE. For the CDR3, the DNA is TGTGCCAGCAGCGTAGGTGCTAGCCTAAATGACAATGAGCAGTTCTTC. Translation gives CASSVGASLNDNEQFF. The full variable domain, rest sourced from reference TRBV9 and TRBJ2-1, is DSGVTQTPKHLITATGQRVTLRCSPRSGDLSVYWYQQSLDQGLQFLIQYYNGEERAKGNILERFSAQQFPDLHSELNLSSLELGDSALYFCASSVGASLNDNEQFFGPGTRLTVL.

This clonotype was seen only a few times. CDR3 loop: CSVEGTDTTNEKLFF. The CDR3 coding sequence is TGCAGCGTTGAAGGGACAGACACAACTAATGAAAAACTGTTTTTT. This sequence joins TRBV29-1 and TRBJ1-4; maybe TRBD1 (6 bases). Germline-derived CDR1 and CDR2 are SQVTM and ANQGSEA. The ends were cut back, 1 base at V and 0 bases at J, with 9 bases in the middle. This CDR3 is 15 amino acids long.

Many counts were recorded for this clonotype. This rearrangement joins TRBV4-1 to TRBJ2-7; D gene unclear. The CDR3 is made up of 14 amino acids. Germline CDR1 is MGHRA and CDR2 is YSYEKL. The germline V and J ends were trimmed by 3 bases and 2 bases, with 11 bases remaining between them. The CDR3 coding sequence is TGCGCCAGCAGCCATCGGCTATCCCCCTACGAGCAGTACTTC. Amino acids: CASSHRLSPYEQYF.

This clonotype was counted many times. The CDR3 spells CSVAQPNQPQHF. CDR3 bases: TGCAGCGTTGCCCAGCCCAATCAGCCCCAGCATTTT. The V and J genes are TRBV29-1 and TRBJ1-5, with D uncertain. This CDR3 spans 12 amino acids. Germline V gene data show CDR1 as SQVTM and CDR2 as ANQGSEA. V gave up 4 bases and J gave up 3 bases, with 7 bases separating them.